The T cell receptor (beta chain) described here comes from a study of blood T cell repertoires in COVID-19. Study-level information: COVID-19 samples collected from the United States, Italy and Spain covered acute and convalescent phases. The analysed material was cDNA or gDNA that came from T cells, B-cell-depleted T cells, or PBMCs.

In the study's own analysis: Reference gene primers were amplified, and this amplification served to estimate nucleated cell counts. Profiling relied on immunoSEQ multiplex PCR, and the TCRdb table lists in-frame clones only, not all of them. From that table come the V and J calls and clone size; the DNA was used to work out D and trimming. The sample carries 90,000 or so clones, roughly 84% recorded once. The CDR3 contains 13 residues. V was trimmed by 7 bases and J by 10 bases, leaving 14 bases between them. The source of this sequence is a man in his 60s with acute or convalescent COVID-19. Sequenced: peripheral blood. This chain connects TRBV12-3 or TRBV12-4 to TRBJ1-6; maybe TRBD1 (5 bases). The CDR3 loop reads CASMGQLASPLHF. The CDR3 region has the DNA TGTGCCAGCATGGGGCAGCTGGCCTCACCCCTCCACTTT.